This T cell receptor beta chain was sequenced in a study of CD8 T cells in ankylosing spondylitis. Study-level points and caveats: Seemingly distinctive of ankylosing spondylitis blood was a TCR beta motif formed by eight highly homologous variants. Reports say disease-linked clones showed up significantly more in matched ankylosing spondylitis synovial fluid.

As regards this clonotype: Its antigen is unknown.

In making TCR beta libraries, quantitative 5'-RACE with molecular barcodes was used. One entry per CDR3 protein results from TCRdb running MiXCR on the 5' RACE reads. The data contain 220,000 or so distinct CDR3 sequences, approximately 20% of them seen just once; the ten biggest clones take up roughly 42%. CDR1 is SGHRS, CDR2 YFSETQ, per germline. This CDR3 comprises 15 residues. V lost 2 bases and J lost 3; bases outside the gene matches: 3. Sequenced material: blood, either unsorted or a sorted T cell fraction (not recorded which). The origin of this receptor is a male donor with ankylosing spondylitis. This chain joins TRBV5-1 and TRBJ2-5, with 11 bases fitting TRBD2. CDR3 coding DNA: TGCGCCAGCAGCTTTAGCGGGAGGGTGGAAGAGACCCAGTACTTC. It translates to CASSFSGRVEETQYF.